This T cell receptor beta chain was documented in a study of T cell responses to AZD1222 COVID-19 vaccine. About the study: Second-dose schedules of about 4 or about 12 weeks were combined.

About this clone itself: Its antigen is unknown.

The table came from immunoSEQ multiplex PCR; TCRdb's copy has only in-frame clones and leaves some out. The sample holds more than 90,000 clones; roughly 86% are singletons and the top ten take around 1.5%. Study-level results: Donors skewed white British and female; clonal diversity was possibly underestimated. Repertoire samples came only from after the peak T cell response. Spike-specific TCR breadth and depth grew following two AZD1222 doses.

The CDR3 spans 16 residues. Germline CDR1 and CDR2: SGHRS and YFSETQ. With V trimmed by 0 bases and J by 2 bases, 4 bases remained unmatched. This specimen consisted of peripheral blood, obtained on day 0 of AZD1222 vaccination. The clonotype was recovered from an adult in good health. The J gene is TRBJ2-1, the V gene TRBV5-1; TRBD1 aligns across 8 bases. CDR3 DNA sequence: TGCGCCAGCAGCTTGGCTGGACAGGGTCCCTACAATGAGCAGTTCTTC. It encodes CASSLAGQGPYNEQFF.